This T cell receptor (beta chain) was observed in a study of early T cells in non-severe SARS-CoV-2 infection. Study-level background: Unpaired chains resulted from sequencing bulk RNA of unsorted whole blood. Notes on the study in general: Private and CD4 specificities were missed by VDJdb matching, skewed to anti-spike CD8.

The TCR library protocol was used to attach unique molecular identifiers. These identifiers were attached to individual cDNA molecules. TCRdb independently ran MiXCR on the 5' RACE reads; one entry per CDR3 protein. The data show approximately 75,000 distinct CDR3 sequences, with 4% to 6% seen just once and roughly 3.9% held by the top ten. This clonotype was detected many times. Its antigen remains unidentified. Trimming took 6 bases from V and 7 from J, leaving 17 bases between them. Germline CDR1 and CDR2: SGDLS and YYNGEE. The CDR3 sequence is 15 residues long. The sample in question was whole blood, obtained at baseline. V and J are TRBV9 and TRBJ1-6; the D gene is possibly TRBD1 (5 bases). The receptor was derived from an adult who was a healthcare worker with PCR-confirmed SARS-CoV-2 infection or an uninfected control (not recorded which). The donor label of this sample is uncertain. The CDR3, as DNA: TGTGCCAGCACCCCAGGCGGGGGAGGAAATTCACCCCTCCACTTT. Residues: CASTPGGGGNSPLHF.